This is a list of T cell receptor beta chains from one sample in a study of shared clonotypes between healthy human individuals. Generated by immunoSEQ multiplex PCR, the TCRdb table keeps only in-frame clones and is missing some. The repertoire includes approximately 1.1 million clones, approximately 80% of them detected once, and under 0.6% sits in the top ten. The sequencing sample was made of memory CD4+ T cells from PBMCs. Receptor source: a man younger than 35 in good health. Some clones in this sample may be carry-over from other donors' samples. CDR3s include the opening cysteine and the closing phenylalanine or tryptophan. Each record gives: V gene, CDR3 protein.

TRBV14 | CASSQDLRGYTF
TRBV4-3 | CASSGALGDTDTQYF
TRBV7-9 | CASSLDQRGYTF
TRBV28 | CASGGKGIPLHYEQYF
TRBV9 | CASSATSSNEQFF
TRBV28 | CASSLGGGFTEAFF
TRBV9 | CASSHGQYGTIYF
TRBV6-6 | CASSRGRYEQYF
TRBV7-2 | CASSLRQGLNEKLFF
TRBV27 | CASSFRTAGTYEQYF
TRBV13 | CASSRSQGATDTQYF
TRBV5-1 | CASSINPGAINGYTF
TRBV4-2 | CASSQVGAPQETQYF
TRBV13 | CASSLFKGKAFF
TRBV5-6 | CASSFDRIAANQETQYF
TRBV5-1 | CASSLEQGYEQYF
TRBV28 | CASNNVWARTNYGYTF
TRBV5-1 | CASSPGTSGRAIYEQYF
TRBV23-1 | CASTLGRERGEKLFF
TRBV25-1 | CASSEPYAGGNTIYF
TRBV5-6 | CASSSTLEETQYF
TRBV5-1 | CASQGQSYEQYF
TRBV5-1 | CASSLDGSSGEQYF
TRBV30 | CAWSVLGTGGSDTQYF
TRBV28 | CASSIRGAGANVLTF
TRBV6-6 | CASSNTGTLGNEQFF
TRBV6-1 | CASSATGELNEQYF
TRBV19 | CASKGGYTF
TRBV4-1 | CASSQLVAGELFF
TRBV10-3 | CAIGDATYEQYF
TRBV6-5 | CASSPSGTSRSEQYF
TRBV2 | CASSLKAGGRTGELFF
TRBV28 | CASSPPTSGSGGGELFF
TRBV2 | CASRPRGSGYEQFF
TRBV6-5 | CASSLGNYGYTF
TRBV7-8 | CASSPPLRDGGKETQYF
TRBV5-4 | CASSLGGGQGYEQYF
TRBV7-7 | CASSLRDGLNEQFF
TRBV28 | CASSLLGSAGTDTQYF
TRBV5-1 | CASTFIAGGGTGELFF
TRBV7-2 | CASSLAGDQPQHF